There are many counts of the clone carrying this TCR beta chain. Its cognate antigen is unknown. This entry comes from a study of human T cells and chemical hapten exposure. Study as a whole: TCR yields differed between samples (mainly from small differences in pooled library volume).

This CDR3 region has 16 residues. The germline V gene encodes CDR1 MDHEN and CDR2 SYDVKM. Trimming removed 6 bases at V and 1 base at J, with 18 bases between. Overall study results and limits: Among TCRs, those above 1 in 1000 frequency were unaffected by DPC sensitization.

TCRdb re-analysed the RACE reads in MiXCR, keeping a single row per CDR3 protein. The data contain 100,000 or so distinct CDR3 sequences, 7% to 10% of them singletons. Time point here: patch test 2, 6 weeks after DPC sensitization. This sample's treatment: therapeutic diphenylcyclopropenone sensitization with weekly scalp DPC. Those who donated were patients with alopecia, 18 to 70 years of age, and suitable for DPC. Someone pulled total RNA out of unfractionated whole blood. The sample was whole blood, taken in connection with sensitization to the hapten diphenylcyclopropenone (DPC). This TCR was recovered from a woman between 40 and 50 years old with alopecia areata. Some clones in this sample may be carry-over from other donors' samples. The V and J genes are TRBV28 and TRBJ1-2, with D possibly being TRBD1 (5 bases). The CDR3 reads CASSPLTGIFNYGYTF. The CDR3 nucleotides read TGTGCCAGCAGCCCCCTCACAGGAATTTTTAACTATGGCTACACCTTC.